A single sample is the source of the 9 T cell receptor beta chains below, sequenced in a study of T cell responses to AZD1222 COVID-19 vaccine. Sequencing used immunoSEQ multiplex PCR; TCRdb keeps in-frame clones, though not all of them. The data hold about 200,000 clones, with 90% to 95% observed a single time. Source: peripheral blood, taken 28 days after the second dose of the MenACWY control vaccine. These receptors were obtained from an adult who received the MenACWY meningococcal vaccine as a control.

This rearrangement joins TRBV5-1 to TRBJ2-1; D possibly corresponds to TRBD1 (6 bases). This CDR3 spans 15 amino acids. Trimming took 3 bases from V and 2 from J, leaving 12 bases between them. The germline V gene has CDR1 SGHRS and CDR2 YFSETQ. CDR3 region: CASSSGTYTYNEQFF. CDR3 DNA sequence: TGCGCCAGCAGCTCCGGGACATACACCTACAATGAGCAGTTCTTC.

The V call is TRBV28, the J call TRBJ1-2; 12 bases are shared with TRBD1. The junction had 8 bases not matched to a gene; V was cut back by 9 bases and J by 6 bases. The CDR3 is 14 amino acids. CDR1 and CDR2 (germline): MDHEN, SYDVKM. This CDR3 is CASSPGDRGHGYTF. DNA for the CDR3: TGTGCCAGTTCCCCCGGGGACAGGGGGCATGGCTACACCTTC.

The chain is built from TRBV5-8 and TRBJ1-6; D unresolved. The germline V and J ends were trimmed by 4 bases and 10 bases, with 12 bases remaining between them. From germline, CDR1 is SGHTS and CDR2 YDEGEE. The CDR3 runs to 13 residues. The CDR3 here is CASSRNSESPLHF. CDR3 in DNA: TGTGCCAGCAGCAGGAATTCGGAGTCACCCCTCCACTTT. Complete variable domain (other parts from reference TRBV5-8 and TRBJ1-6): EAGVTQSPTHLIKTRGQQATLRCSPISGHTSVYWYQQALGLGLQFLLWYDEGEERNRGNFPPRFSGRQFPNYSSELNVNALELEDSALYLCASSRNSESPLHFGNGTRLTVT.

The chain joins TRBV5-6 to TRBJ2-1, with 10 bases aligning to TRBD1. Germline V gene sequence: CDR1 SGHDT, CDR2 YYEEEE. V was pared by 2 bases and J by 2 bases, with 4 bases of the junction left unmatched. There are 16 residues in the CDR3. The CDR3 loop is CASSFPGQGTYNEQFF. DNA for the CDR3: TGTGCCAGCAGCTTTCCGGGACAGGGGACCTACAATGAGCAGTTCTTC. Drawing the rest from reference TRBV5-6 and TRBJ2-1, the complete variable domain is DAGVTQSPTHLIKTRGQQVTLRCSPKSGHDTVSWYQQALGQGPQFIFQYYEEEERQRGNFPDRFSGHQFPNYSSELNVNALLLGDSALYLCASSFPGQGTYNEQFFGPGTRLTVL.

This rearrangement joins TRBV18 to TRBJ2-3; a weak D match, TRBD2 (6 bases). Germline V gives CDR1 KGHSH, CDR2 LQKENI. V was clipped by 2 bases and J by 1 base, with 13 bases between them. This CDR3 is built from 16 residues. Written as DNA, the CDR3 is TGTGCCAGCTCACCAGGGGCGGGGCGACGCACAGATACGCAGTATTTT. Amino acids: CASSPGAGRRTDTQYF.

The chain employs TRBV24-1 and TRBJ1-2; no firm D call. There are 11 residues in the CDR3. Germline V gene lookup returns CDR1 KGHDR and CDR2 SFDVKD. Trimming shortened V by 5 bases and J by 5 bases, and 5 bases separated the two germline ends. The CDR3 reads CATSAGYGYTF. The CDR3 DNA reads TGTGCCACCAGTGCGGGGTATGGCTACACCTTC.

V gene TRBV5-1 combines with J gene TRBJ2-7, with D possibly being TRBD2 (5 bases). Germline CDR1 reads SGHRS; CDR2 reads YFSETQ. Trimming removed 1 base at V and 3 bases at J, with 14 bases between. This CDR3 spans 15 amino acids. CDR3: CASSLTGTGSYEQYF. CDR3 DNA sequence: TGCGCCAGCAGCTTGACCGGAACGGGAAGCTACGAGCAGTACTTC.

The chain links TRBV7-9 to TRBJ1-2, with D maybe TRBD1 (6 bases). Germline V gives CDR1 SEHNR, CDR2 FQNEAQ (reference sequence). The CDR3 covers 13 residues. Between the trimmed V and J ends, which lost 1 base and 6 bases, there was a span of 9 bases. The CDR3 nucleotides are TGTGCCAGCAGCTTAGACACAGGGCATGGCTACACCTTC. This encodes CASSLDTGHGYTF. Combining the CDR3 with reference TRBV7-9 and TRBJ1-2 gives the whole variable domain DTGVSQNPRHKITKRGQNVTFRCDPISEHNRLYWYRQTLGQGPEFLTYFQNEAQLEKSRLLSDRFSAERPKGSFSTLEIQRTEQGDSAMYLCASSLDTGHGYTFGSGTRLTVV.

This clone was seen a few times. V gene TRBV30 combines with J gene TRBJ1-2; 7 nucleotides align to TRBD1. The CDR3 has 15 amino acids. Per germline, CDR1 GTSNPN and CDR2 SVGIG (reference sequence). J was trimmed by 8 bases and V by 0 bases; bases with no gene match: 12. CDR3 DNA sequence: TGTGCCTGGAGTGTTCGTCCCGGGACAGCTGGGGGCTACACCTTC. This codes for CAWSVRPGTAGGYTF. The entire variable domain, with the rest obtained from reference TRBV30 and TRBJ1-2, is as follows: SQTIHQWPATLVQPVGSPLSLECTVEGTSNPNLYWYRQAAGRGLQLLFYSVGIGQISSEVPQNLSASRPQDRQFILSSKKLLLSDSGFYLCAWSVRPGTAGGYTFGSGTRLTVV.